The T cell receptor (beta chain) described here comes from a study of blood T cell repertoires in COVID-19. Study background: The origin of the acute and convalescent COVID-19 samples was the United States, Italy and Spain.

Germline CDR1 GTSNPN, CDR2 SVGIG (reference sequence). V was cut by 2 bases and J by 7 bases, with 21 bases left in between. This CDR3 has 16 residues. Authors' methods: From reference gene primer amplification, estimates of nucleated cell counts were derived. Profiled with immunoSEQ multiplex PCR; TCRdb holds only in-frame clones, not every one. The DNA gave D and trimming, while V, J and clone size come from that table. The sample consists of about 200,000 clones, approximately 80% of them appearing once. The TCR was taken from a human donor with acute or convalescent COVID-19. The donor label of this sample is uncertain. Sequencing was carried out using peripheral blood. The gene calls are TRBV30 and TRBJ1-5; D perhaps matches TRBD1 (5 bases). CDR3 in DNA: TGTGCCTGGAGTCTTACTGGCGGGACCCTCGCCCAGCCCCAGCATTTT. It codes for CAWSLTGGTLAQPQHF.